One sample yielded the 23 T cell receptor beta chains listed below, sequenced in a study of CD8 T cell repertoires and HIV-1 epitope variants. Their target antigens are unknown. Clones were sequenced by immunoSEQ multiplex PCR, and TCRdb holds only the in-frame ones, with some missing. Seen here are roughly 1,200 clones, 50% to 75% observed once, and the top ten hold roughly 40%. Material for sequencing was cultured CD8+ T cells derived from PBMCs. These receptors were obtained from a male donor with HIV.

The chain has TRBV28 and TRBJ2-3, with a tentative D call TRBD2 (5 bases). V lost 2 bases to trimming and J lost 0 bases, with 9 bases between them. Germline V lookup: CDR1 MDHEN, CDR2 SYDVKM. CDR3 size: 15 residues. The CDR3 spells CASSLGAVSTDTQYF. Here the CDR3 DNA reads TGTGCCAGCAGTTTAGGAGCGGTAAGCACAGATACGCAGTATTTT.

J is TRBJ2-1 and V is TRBV28; TRBD2 matches 10 bases. The ends lost 7 bases at V and 5 bases at J; junction bases unmatched: 5. This CDR3 contains 14 residues. Germline V lookup: CDR1 MDHEN, CDR2 SYDVKM. CDR3 coding DNA: TGTGCCAGCATGGGACTAGCGAACGACAATGAGCAGTTCTTC. Amino acids: CASMGLANDNEQFF.

The J gene is TRBJ1-2, the V gene TRBV6-1; 7 bases align to TRBD1. Germline CDR1 reads MNHNS; CDR2 reads SASEGT. With V trimmed by 5 bases and J by 8 bases, 11 bases remained unmatched. The CDR3 consists of 14 residues. CDR3 loop: CASSPDRSSKGYTF. CDR3 DNA sequence: TGTGCCAGCAGTCCGGACAGGTCCTCTAAGGGCTACACCTTC.

By proportion, this clone is large. This chain uses TRBV13 with TRBJ2-1; D may be TRBD1 or TRBD2 (6 bases each). Looked up from germline, CDR1 is PRHDT and CDR2 is FYEKMQ (reference sequence). This CDR3 has 16 amino acids. The V and J ends lost 5 bases and 3 bases respectively, with 17 bases between them. The CDR3 spells CASSPLSGGLYNEQFF. CDR3 sequence (DNA): TGTGCCAGCAGCCCCCTCTCTGGGGGGCTCTACAATGAGCAGTTCTTC.

This chain uses TRBV28 with TRBJ2-5; D might be TRBD1 or TRBD2, each matching 5 bases. The V gene lost 1 base and the J gene lost 10 bases, with 16 bases spanning the gap. The CDR3 extends over 14 amino acids. Per germline, CDR1 MDHEN and CDR2 SYDVKM. CDR3 DNA sequence: TGTGCCAGCAGTTTATCCGGGGCCTCATGGGGCCAGTACTTC. Its translation: CASSLSGASWGQYF.

J is TRBJ1-1 and V is TRBV2; D not resolved. There are 13 residues in the CDR3. The V gene lost 3 bases and the J gene lost 1 base, with 6 bases spanning the gap. Germline V gene lookup returns CDR1 SNHLY and CDR2 FYNNEI. The CDR3: CASSDWGNTEAFF. CDR3 nucleotide sequence: TGTGCCAGCAGTGACTGGGGGAACACTGAAGCTTTCTTT.

This clone has a single count. The genes are TRBV28 and TRBJ2-3, with D tentatively TRBD1 (6 bases). The CDR3 runs 14 residues. In germline, CDR1 is MDHEN, CDR2 SYDVKM. The V end was cut by 7 bases, the J end by 6 bases, with 17 bases between. CDR3 residues: CASTLRGRRDTQYF. The CDR3 DNA reads TGTGCCAGCACCCTCAGGGGTAGGCGGGATACGCAGTATTTT.

The chain joins TRBV9 to TRBJ1-1; 8 nucleotides line up with TRBD1. The V gene's germline CDR1 is SGDLS and CDR2 YYNGEE. This CDR3 contains 14 residues. V was clipped by 0 bases and J by 4 bases; unmatched bases: 2. CDR3 loop: CASSVDRGVTEAFF. In DNA, the CDR3 is TGTGCCAGCAGCGTAGACAGGGGGGTCACTGAAGCTTTCTTT.

This chain joins TRBV13 and TRBJ1-3, with D maybe TRBD1 (5 bases). V was pared by 5 bases and J by 0 bases, with 17 bases between. Germline V CDR1 and CDR2: PRHDT, FYEKMQ (reference sequence). The length of the CDR3 is 17 residues. The CDR3 bases are TGTGCCAGCAGCGGTGGATTTGGGGCTAGCTCTGGAAACACCATATATTTT. Its translation: CASSGGFGASSGNTIYF.

The chain recombines TRBV9 with TRBJ2-5, with 7 bases that match TRBD1. The V and J ends lost 0 bases and 0 bases, in that order; junction bases with no gene match: 2. The CDR3 extends over 15 amino acids. Germline V gene sequence: CDR1 SGDLS, CDR2 YYNGEE. The CDR3 here is CASSVEGTDQETQYF. For the CDR3, the DNA is TGTGCCAGCAGCGTAGAGGGGACAGACCAAGAGACCCAGTACTTC.

The CDR3 is CASSQTGGNEQFF. In nucleotides, the CDR3 is TGCGCCAGCAGCCAGACAGGGGGCAATGAGCAGTTCTTC. The chain joins TRBV5-1 to TRBJ2-1; TRBD1 agrees at 9 bases. CDR1 SGHRS and CDR2 YFSETQ come from the germline V gene. The J segment lost 6 bases and the V segment lost 4 bases, leaving 2 bases of the junction unmatched. The CDR3 contains 13 residues.

This clone was picked up a small number of times. This rearrangement joins TRBV7-6 to TRBJ1-5, with D uncertain. The CDR3 runs 15 residues. V lost 1 base to trimming and J lost 1 base, with 8 bases between them. CDR1 is SGHVS and CDR2 is FNYEAQ in the germline V gene. The chain's CDR3 is CASSLGGGSNQPQHF. The CDR3 nucleotides read TGTGCCAGCAGCTTAGGGGGTGGGAGCAATCAGCCCCAGCATTTT.

The genes are TRBV4-3 and TRBJ2-1; weak D call: TRBD1 (6 bases). The germline V gene encodes CDR1 LGHNA and CDR2 YSLEER. Trimming took 2 bases from V and 7 from J, leaving 9 bases between them. The CDR3 totals 13 residues. This CDR3 reads CASSQLQGNEQFF. The CDR3 bases are TGCGCCAGCAGCCAACTACAGGGTAATGAGCAGTTCTTC.

This clone was observed a handful of times. CDR3 nucleotides: TGTGCCAGCAGCTTCGGACAGGGTTCCTACGAGCAGTACTTC. Residues: CASSFGQGSYEQYF. This chain joins TRBV5-4 and TRBJ2-7, with 8 positions matching TRBD1. CDR1 and CDR2 from the germline V gene are SGHNT and YYREEE (reference sequence). This CDR3 has 14 amino acids. The trim removed 2 bases at V and 1 base at J, leaving 2 bases unmatched.

V usage is TRBV27 and J usage is TRBJ1-5; possibly TRBD1 for D (5 bases). Trimming cost V 8 bases and J 6 bases, with 14 bases left between them. Germline V gene data show CDR1 as MNHEY and CDR2 as SMNVEV (reference sequence). The CDR3 has 13 residues. The CDR3 loop is CASGGGYRQPQHF. The DNA of the CDR3 is TGTGCCAGCGGCGGGGGGTATCGTCAGCCCCAGCATTTT.

V usage is TRBV27 and J usage is TRBJ2-7, with D perhaps being TRBD1 or TRBD2 (5 bases each). Between the trimmed V and J ends, which lost 2 bases and 6 bases, there was a span of 8 bases. Germline-derived CDR1 and CDR2 are MNHEY and SMNVEV (reference sequence). The CDR3 extends over 12 amino acids. The CDR3 reads CASSLGGSEQYF. CDR3 in DNA: TGTGCCAGCAGTTTAGGGGGTAGCGAGCAGTACTTC.

This chain uses TRBV7-2 with TRBJ1-1; D uncertain. The ends were cut back, 0 bases at V and 0 bases at J, with 11 bases in the middle. The germline V gene has CDR1 SGHTA and CDR2 FQGNSA. The CDR3 totals 16 residues. Written as DNA, the CDR3 is TGTGCCAGCAGCTTAGCAAGTTTTGCGTTGAACACTGAAGCTTTCTTT. Its translation is CASSLASFALNTEAFF.

V is TRBV14 and J is TRBJ2-5; tentatively, D is TRBD2 (6 bases). Germline-derived CDR1 and CDR2 are SGHDN and FVKESK. This CDR3 is 14 amino acids long. V gave up 1 base and J gave up 7 bases, with 13 bases separating them. CDR3 residues: CASSQVRGRGTQYF. In nucleotides, the CDR3 is TGTGCCAGCAGCCAAGTGCGGGGCCGGGGGACCCAGTACTTC.

This chain's CDR3 is CASSQGTGRGREQYF. The CDR3 DNA is TGTGCCAGCAGCCAGGGGACAGGGAGAGGTCGCGAGCAGTACTTC. V gene TRBV7-9 combines with J gene TRBJ2-7; 9 bases align to TRBD1. V trimming: 5 bases; J trimming: 6 bases; junction bases outside the gene matches: 11. The CDR3 runs 15 residues. CDR1 is SEHNR, CDR2 FQNEAQ, per germline (reference sequence).

This rearrangement joins TRBV7-9 to TRBJ2-1; 10 nucleotides agree with TRBD2. V trimming: 1 base; J trimming: 6 bases; junction bases outside the gene matches: 3. The CDR3 is 15 amino acids. Germline V gene sequence: CDR1 SEHNR, CDR2 FQNEAQ (reference sequence). For the CDR3, the DNA is TGTGCCAGCAGCTTAGGGACTAGCGGTATCAATGAGCAGTTCTTC. Protein: CASSLGTSGINEQFF.

The chain is built from TRBV28 and TRBJ2-6; no reliable D call. Germline V lookup: CDR1 MDHEN, CDR2 SYDVKM. This CDR3 comprises 10 residues. CDR3 protein: CAAGANVLTF. Written as DNA, the CDR3 is TGTGCTGCGGGGGCCAACGTCCTGACTTTC.

The chain is built from TRBV9 and TRBJ1-3; 11 nucleotides match TRBD1. The trim removed 0 bases at V and 0 bases at J, leaving 2 bases unmatched. CDR3 size: 17 residues. Germline V gene sequence: CDR1 SGDLS, CDR2 YYNGEE. The CDR3 is CASSVGGQGDSGNTIYF. CDR3 nucleotides: TGTGCCAGCAGCGTAGGGGGACAGGGGGACTCTGGAAACACCATATATTTT.

In its sample, this clone is large. The V and J genes are TRBV28 and TRBJ1-1; TRBD1 is a possible D gene (6 bases). Between the trimmed V and J ends, which lost 10 bases and 1 base, there was a span of 16 bases. This CDR3 has 14 residues. Germline assignment: CDR1 MDHEN and CDR2 SYDVKM. For the CDR3, the DNA is TGTGCCACCTTTCCGACAGGCTCGAACACTGAAGCTTTCTTT. Protein product: CATFPTGSNTEAFF.